This TCR beta chain was profiled in a study of tumor-infiltrating lymphocytes in primary liver carcinoma. Study overall: Patients diagnosed with primary liver carcinoma received treatment through surgical resection.

Blood RNA was derived from unsorted whole blood, and germline DNA was extracted too. The CDR3 is made up of 15 amino acids. V dropped 5 bases and J dropped 11; count of bases not matched to a gene: 14. Germline loops: CDR1 SGHAT, CDR2 FQNNGV. With a constant-region primer, TCR beta cDNA was made from approximately 500 ng of total RNA. Libraries for TCR beta were built through three nested multiplex PCR rounds, which together made up a slightly modified ARM-PCR procedure. Forward primers for TRBV1-TRBV30 and a C-beta reverse primer served the first two PCR rounds, at about 10 cycles each. TCRdb reanalysed the multiplex PCR reads using MiXCR and keeps one entry per CDR3 protein. In the table there are fewer than 350,000 distinct CDR3 sequences, roughly 61% of which are singletons.

Sequenced: peripheral blood. The chain links TRBV11-2 to TRBJ2-3; 9 bases are a match to TRBD1. The TCR sequence derives from a middle-aged man with primary liver carcinoma and hepatitis B virus infection. The CDR3 here is CASSRTGAGTEMQYF. CDR3 sequence (DNA): TGTGCCAGCAGCCGGACAGGGGCGGGCACAGAAATGCAGTATTTT.